This T cell receptor (beta chain) was documented in a study of cytomegalovirus exposure and HLA in healthy donors. Study results and limitations: With high specificity and sensitivity, the classifier reportedly diagnosed cytomegalovirus status.

A remark on this clone: Its specificity is not known.

Primers for the PCR totalled 60 Vbeta and 13 Jbeta. TCRdb's copy holds only in-frame clones and misses some; the assay was immunoSEQ multiplex PCR. The sample includes 150,000 to 250,000 clones, more than 65% of them seen just once. The sequencing input was PBMCs. This sequence originates from a girl aged 10-17 years in good health and CMV-seropositive.

CDR3 region: CASRSSGSYEQYF. The CDR3 coding sequence is TGTGCCAGCAGGTCCTCGGGCTCCTACGAGCAGTACTTC. The chain joins TRBV6-5 to TRBJ2-7; unclear D gene. The CDR3 is made up of 13 amino acids. CDR1 and CDR2 (germline): MNHEY, SVGAGI. Deletions cut 6 bases from V and 0 bases from J, with 9 bases between.